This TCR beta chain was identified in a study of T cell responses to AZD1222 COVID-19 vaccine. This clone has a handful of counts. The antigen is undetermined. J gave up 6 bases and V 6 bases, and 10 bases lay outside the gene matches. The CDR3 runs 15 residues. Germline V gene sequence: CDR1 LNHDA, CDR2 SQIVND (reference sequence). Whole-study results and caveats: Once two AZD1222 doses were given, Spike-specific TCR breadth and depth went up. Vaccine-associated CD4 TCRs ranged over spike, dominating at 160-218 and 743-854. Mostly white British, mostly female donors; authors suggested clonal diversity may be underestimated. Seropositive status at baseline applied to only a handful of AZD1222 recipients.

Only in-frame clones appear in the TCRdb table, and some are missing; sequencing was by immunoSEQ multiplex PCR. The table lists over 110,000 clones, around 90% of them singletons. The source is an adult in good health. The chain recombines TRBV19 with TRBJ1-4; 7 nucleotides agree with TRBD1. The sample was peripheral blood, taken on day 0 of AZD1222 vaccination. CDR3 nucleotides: TGTGCCAGTAGCCCCCAGAGGGGGCTAGATGAAAAACTGTTTTTT. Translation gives CASSPQRGLDEKLFF.